This TCR beta chain was captured in a study of tumor-infiltrating lymphocytes in primary liver carcinoma. Study overall: The number of productive TCRbeta reads per sample ranged from roughly 3.5 to 7.13 million and was similar across tissue types.

Study-level points and caveats: Researchers report that only about 7.5-25% of top clones turned up in all five tumor regions.

TCR beta cDNA was made from 500 ng total RNA with a constant-region primer. Libraries for TCR beta were built through three nested multiplex PCR rounds, which together made up a slightly modified ARM-PCR procedure. Amplification in the first two PCR rounds was performed using TRBV1-TRBV30 forward primers and a C-beta reverse primer for approximately 10 cycles each. TCRdb analysed the multiplex PCR reads with MiXCR anew, one entry per CDR3 protein. The sample lists approximately 110,000 distinct CDR3 sequences; around 62% were seen once. The CDR3 sequence is 16 residues long. CDR1 SQVTM and CDR2 ANQGSEA come from the germline V gene. Co-extraction of both nucleic acids (RNA and DNA) used roughly 18-32 mg of unsorted bulk tissue. Those patients suffered from chronic HBV infection and were treatment-naive. Of note for this clonotype: Its specificity is unknown. A read error may be the cause here, since a much bigger clone is one base away.

Sequenced material: liver tumor tissue from sampling region 1. Subset described: tumor region T1, superior pole. The sequence derives from a woman aged 55-69 years with primary liver carcinoma and hepatitis B virus infection. This chain uses TRBV29-1 with TRBJ2-1; 7 nucleotides agree with TRBD2. The CDR3 sequence is CNIVNPAGANYNEQFF. CDR3 nucleotide sequence: TGCAACATCGTTAACCCGGCGGGAGCGAACTACAATGAGCAGTTCTTC.